This record concerns one T cell receptor (beta chain) sequence. This CDR3 is 14 amino acids long. V was clipped by 2 bases and J by 8 bases, with 16 bases between them. Per the germline V gene, CDR1 is SGHTS and CDR2 is YDEGEE. The data derive from a study of T cell changes during pregnancy in multiple sclerosis. Profiled with immunoSEQ multiplex PCR; TCRdb holds only in-frame clones, not every one. The sample holds about 28,000 clones; 75% to 90% are singletons and the top ten take under 4%. Sequencing was performed on CD4+ T cells from peripheral blood mononuclear cells, taken in the first trimester of pregnancy. This chain uses TRBV5-8 with TRBJ1-1; unclear D gene. This sequence was found in a female donor in good health, enrolled as a control in a pregnancy study. The CDR3 reads CASSLGAGLLEAFF. CDR3 nucleotide sequence: TGTGCCAGCAGCTTAGGTGCAGGACTATTAGAAGCTTTCTTT.